This TCR beta chain stems from a study of T-cell memory formation after mild COVID-19. To note about this clonotype: The antigen is unknown.

The V end lost 0 bases, the J end lost 7 bases, and 9 bases lay between the germline ends. Germline V gives CDR1 ENHRY, CDR2 SYGVKD. The CDR3 has 13 amino acids. TCRalpha and TCRbeta libraries used 5'RACE with constant-segment primers and UMIs. TCRdb analysed the 5' RACE reads with MiXCR anew, one entry per CDR3 protein. In the table there are 270,000 or so distinct CDR3 sequences, more than 15% of which are singletons. Broader study findings: Some SARS-CoV-2-responding clones were already detected in memory before infection. CM and EM subsets held most contracting CD4+ clones; EMRA held CD8+ ones.

The clonotype comes from a young man who had mild COVID-19 (a few samples of this study predate the infection). Cell type and time point are not known. The chain carries TRBV10-3 and TRBJ1-1, with D uncertain. Sequences were obtained from PBMCs or a T cell subset sorted from them (not recorded which). The CDR3 region is CAISESGGFEAFF. CDR3 DNA: TGTGCCATCAGTGAGTCAGGTGGCTTTGAAGCTTTCTTT.